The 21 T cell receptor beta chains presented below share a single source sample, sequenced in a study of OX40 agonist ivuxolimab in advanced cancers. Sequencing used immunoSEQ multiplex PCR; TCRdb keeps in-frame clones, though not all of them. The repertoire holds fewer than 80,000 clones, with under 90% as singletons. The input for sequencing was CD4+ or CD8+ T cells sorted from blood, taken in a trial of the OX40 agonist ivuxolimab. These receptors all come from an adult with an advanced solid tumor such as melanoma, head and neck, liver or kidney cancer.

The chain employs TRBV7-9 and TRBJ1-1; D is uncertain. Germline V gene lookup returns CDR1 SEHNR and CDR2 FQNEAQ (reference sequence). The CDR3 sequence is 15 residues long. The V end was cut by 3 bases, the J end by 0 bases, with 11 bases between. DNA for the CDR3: TGTGCCAGCAGCTTTGAGGAGGGCATGAACACTGAAGCTTTCTTT. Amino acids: CASSFEEGMNTEAFF.

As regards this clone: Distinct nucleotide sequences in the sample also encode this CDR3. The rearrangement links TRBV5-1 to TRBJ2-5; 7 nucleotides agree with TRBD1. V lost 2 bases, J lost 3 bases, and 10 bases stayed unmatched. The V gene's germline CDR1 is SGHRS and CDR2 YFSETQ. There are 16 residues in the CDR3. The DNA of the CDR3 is TGCGCCAGCAGCTTCTGGCGTCCAGGGGGAGAAGAGACCCAGTACTTC. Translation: CASSFWRPGGEETQYF.

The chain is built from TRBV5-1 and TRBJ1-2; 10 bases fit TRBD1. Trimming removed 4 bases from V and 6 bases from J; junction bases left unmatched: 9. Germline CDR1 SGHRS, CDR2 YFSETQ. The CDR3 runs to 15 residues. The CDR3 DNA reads TGCGCCAGCAGCCCCGGGACAGGGGTAGTAAATGGCTACACCTTC. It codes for CASSPGTGVVNGYTF.

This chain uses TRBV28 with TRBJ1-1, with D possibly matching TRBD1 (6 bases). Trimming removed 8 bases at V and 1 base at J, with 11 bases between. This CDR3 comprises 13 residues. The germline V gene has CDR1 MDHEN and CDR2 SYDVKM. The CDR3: CASLYRENTEAFF. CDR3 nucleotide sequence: TGTGCCAGCTTGTACAGGGAGAACACTGAAGCTTTCTTT.

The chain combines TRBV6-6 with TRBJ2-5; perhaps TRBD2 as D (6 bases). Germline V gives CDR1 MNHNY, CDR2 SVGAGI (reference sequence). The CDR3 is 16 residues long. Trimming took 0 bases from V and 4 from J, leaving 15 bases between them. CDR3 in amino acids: CASSYSSGWGVETQYF. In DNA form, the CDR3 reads TGTGCCAGCAGTTACTCGTCAGGGTGGGGGGTAGAGACCCAGTACTTC.

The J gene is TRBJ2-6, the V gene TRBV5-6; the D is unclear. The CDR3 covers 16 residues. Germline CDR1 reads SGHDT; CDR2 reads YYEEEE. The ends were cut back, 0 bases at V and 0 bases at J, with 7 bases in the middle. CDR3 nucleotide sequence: TGTGCCAGCAGCTTGGACGGAGTCTCTGGGGCCAACGTCCTGACTTTC. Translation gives CASSLDGVSGANVLTF.

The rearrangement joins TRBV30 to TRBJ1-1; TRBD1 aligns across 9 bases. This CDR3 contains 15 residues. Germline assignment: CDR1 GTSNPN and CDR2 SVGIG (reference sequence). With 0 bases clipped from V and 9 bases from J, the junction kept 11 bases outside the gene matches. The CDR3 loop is CAWSVHIGGQGKAFF. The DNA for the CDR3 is TGTGCCTGGAGTGTGCACATAGGGGGACAGGGTAAAGCTTTCTTT. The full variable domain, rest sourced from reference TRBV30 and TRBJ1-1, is SQTIHQWPATLVQPVGSPLSLECTVEGTSNPNLYWYRQAAGRGLQLLFYSVGIGQISSEVPQNLSASRPQDRQFILSSKKLLLSDSGFYLCAWSVHIGGQGKAFFGQGTRLTVV.

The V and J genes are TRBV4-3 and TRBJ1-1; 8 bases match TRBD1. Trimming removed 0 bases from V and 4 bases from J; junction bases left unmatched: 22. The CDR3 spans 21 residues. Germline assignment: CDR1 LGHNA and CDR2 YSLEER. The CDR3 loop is CASSQEFGQGRYLALITEAFF. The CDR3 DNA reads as TGCGCCAGCAGCCAAGAGTTCGGACAGGGAAGATACCTAGCCCTGATCACTGAAGCTTTCTTT.

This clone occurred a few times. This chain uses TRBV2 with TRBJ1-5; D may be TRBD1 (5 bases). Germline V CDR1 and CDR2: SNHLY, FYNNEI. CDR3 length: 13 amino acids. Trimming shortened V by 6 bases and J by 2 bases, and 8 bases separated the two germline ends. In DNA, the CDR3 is TGTGCCAGCAGACTGACAGGCAATCAGCCCCAGCATTTT. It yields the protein CASRLTGNQPQHF.

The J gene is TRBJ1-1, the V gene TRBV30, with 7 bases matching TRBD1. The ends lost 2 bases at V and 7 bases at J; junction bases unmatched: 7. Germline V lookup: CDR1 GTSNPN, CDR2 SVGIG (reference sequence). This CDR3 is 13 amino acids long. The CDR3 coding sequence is TGTGCCTGGAGTCAACAGGGGCAACATGAAGCTTTCTTT. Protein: CAWSQQGQHEAFF.

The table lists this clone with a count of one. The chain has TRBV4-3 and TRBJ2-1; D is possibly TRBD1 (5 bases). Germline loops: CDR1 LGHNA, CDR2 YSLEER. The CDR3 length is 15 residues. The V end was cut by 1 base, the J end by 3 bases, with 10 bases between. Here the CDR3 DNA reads TGCGCCAGCAGCCAAGGACAGAGCGACTACAATGAGCAGTTCTTC. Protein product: CASSQGQSDYNEQFF.

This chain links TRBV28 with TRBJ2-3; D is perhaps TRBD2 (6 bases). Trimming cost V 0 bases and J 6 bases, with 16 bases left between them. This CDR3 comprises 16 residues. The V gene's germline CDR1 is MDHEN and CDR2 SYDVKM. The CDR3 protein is CASSLWASAGGDTQYF. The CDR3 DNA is TGTGCCAGCAGTTTATGGGCTAGCGCCGGCGGGGATACGCAGTATTTT.

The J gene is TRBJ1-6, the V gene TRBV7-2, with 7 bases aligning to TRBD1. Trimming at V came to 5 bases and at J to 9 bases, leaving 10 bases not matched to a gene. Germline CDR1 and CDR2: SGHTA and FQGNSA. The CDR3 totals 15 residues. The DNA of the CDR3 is TGTGCCAGCAGCATACAAACAGGGGACGGTTCACCCCTCCACTTT. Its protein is CASSIQTGDGSPLHF.

The CDR3 loop is CASSQDGSAKNIQYF. The DNA of the CDR3 is TGCGCCAGCAGCCAAGATGGTAGCGCCAAAAACATTCAGTACTTC. The V and J genes are TRBV4-1 and TRBJ2-4, with D unclear. CDR1 MGHRA and CDR2 YSYEKL come from the germline V gene. The CDR3 is made up of 15 amino acids. V was trimmed by 0 bases and J by 1 base, leaving 7 bases between them.

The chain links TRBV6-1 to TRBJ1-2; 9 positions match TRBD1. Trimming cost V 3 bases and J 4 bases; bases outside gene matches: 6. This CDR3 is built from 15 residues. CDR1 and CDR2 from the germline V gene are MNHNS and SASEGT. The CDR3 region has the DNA TGTGCCAGCAGTGATTGGGGACAGGGACTCTATGGCTACACCTTC. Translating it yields CASSDWGQGLYGYTF.

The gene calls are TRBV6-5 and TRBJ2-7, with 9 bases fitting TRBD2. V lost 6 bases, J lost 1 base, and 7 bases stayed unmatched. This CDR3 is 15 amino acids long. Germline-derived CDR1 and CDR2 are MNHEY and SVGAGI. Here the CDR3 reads CASRDSGGESYEQYF. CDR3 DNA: TGTGCCAGCAGAGATAGCGGGGGAGAATCCTACGAGCAGTACTTC.

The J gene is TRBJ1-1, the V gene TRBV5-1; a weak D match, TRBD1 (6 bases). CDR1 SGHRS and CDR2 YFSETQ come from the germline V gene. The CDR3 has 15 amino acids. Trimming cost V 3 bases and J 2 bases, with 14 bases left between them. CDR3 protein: CASSYTGTPNTEAFF. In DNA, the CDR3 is TGCGCCAGCAGCTATACCGGGACACCAAACACTGAAGCTTTCTTT.

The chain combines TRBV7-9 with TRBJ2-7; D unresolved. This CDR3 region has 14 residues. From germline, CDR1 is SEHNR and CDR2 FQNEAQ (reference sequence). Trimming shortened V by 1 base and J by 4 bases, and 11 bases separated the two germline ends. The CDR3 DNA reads TGTGCCAGCAGCTTAGGGGTTTCTCCGTACGAGCAGTACTTC. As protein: CASSLGVSPYEQYF.

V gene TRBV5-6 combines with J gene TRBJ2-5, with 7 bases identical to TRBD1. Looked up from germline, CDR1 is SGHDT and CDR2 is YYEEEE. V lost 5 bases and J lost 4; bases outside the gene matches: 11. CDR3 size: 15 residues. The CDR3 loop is CASRETGYLGETQYF. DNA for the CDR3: TGTGCCAGCAGAGAGACAGGGTATTTAGGAGAGACCCAGTACTTC.

This chain's CDR3 is CASSFGAGRETQYF. The CDR3 DNA reads TGTGCCAGCAGCTTCGGGGCAGGCCGAGAGACCCAGTACTTC. The rearrangement uses TRBV5-4 and TRBJ2-5; D may correspond to TRBD1 or TRBD2 (5 bases each). The V gene lost 2 bases and the J gene lost 4 bases, with 12 bases spanning the gap. The CDR3 covers 14 residues. Germline CDR1 SGHNT, CDR2 YYREEE (reference sequence).

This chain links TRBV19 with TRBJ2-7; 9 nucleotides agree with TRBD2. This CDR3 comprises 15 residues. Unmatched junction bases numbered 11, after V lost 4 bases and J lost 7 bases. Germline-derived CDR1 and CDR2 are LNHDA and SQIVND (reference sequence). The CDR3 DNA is TGTGCCAGTAGTAAGACCGCGGGAGGGACACAAGAGCAGTACTTC. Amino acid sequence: CASSKTAGGTQEQYF.